This passage covers 13 T cell receptor beta chains from one sample sequenced in a study of T cell responses to AZD1222 COVID-19 vaccine. The data were produced by immunoSEQ multiplex PCR, yet TCRdb's version contains in-frame clones alone and is incomplete. The sample consists of 100,000 to 150,000 clones, roughly 93% of them appearing once. This material consisted of peripheral blood, taken on day 0 of AZD1222 vaccination. The source of these receptors is an adult in good health.

The chain employs TRBV5-4 and TRBJ1-2, with D possibly being TRBD1 (5 bases). The CDR3 has 17 amino acids. V lost 0 bases and J 0 bases, leaving 15 bases between the germline ends. CDR1 is SGHNT and CDR2 is YYREEE in the germline V gene (reference sequence). CDR3 sequence: CASSLGQGWESNYGYTF. The CDR3 DNA sequence: TGTGCCAGCAGCTTGGGTCAGGGATGGGAGTCTAACTATGGCTACACCTTC.

This rearrangement joins TRBV5-1 to TRBJ1-3, with D possibly matching TRBD1 (6 bases). CDR1 and CDR2 from the germline V gene are SGHRS and YFSETQ. The CDR3 is 15 amino acids. Trimming cost V 7 bases and J 4 bases, with 18 bases left between them. The chain's CDR3 is CASELGTSDGNTIYF. The CDR3 bases are TGCGCCAGCGAGCTCGGGACATCCGACGGAAACACCATATATTTT.

The chain uses TRBV7-2 and TRBJ2-1; 8 bases align to TRBD2. The V segment lost 6 bases and the J segment 13 bases; nucleotides outside the gene matches: 8. CDR1 and CDR2 from the germline V gene are SGHTA and FQGNSA. This CDR3 region has 12 residues. CDR3 in DNA: TGTGCCAGCAGTGAAGGGACTAGGACCCAGTTCTTC. It encodes CASSEGTRTQFF.

The chain is built from TRBV6-5 and TRBJ1-3, with D maybe TRBD1 (5 bases). CDR1 is MNHEY and CDR2 is SVGAGI in the germline V gene. V was cut by 0 bases and J by 0 bases, with 9 bases left in between. The CDR3 consists of 16 residues. The CDR3 coding sequence is TGTGCCAGCAGTTACTCGACAAGGGGCTCTGGAAACACCATATATTTT. It is translated as CASSYSTRGSGNTIYF.

This clone was recorded once. The chain links TRBV11-2 to TRBJ2-1; D unclear. The V and J ends lost 7 bases and 8 bases respectively, with 15 bases between them. CDR3 length equals 13 residues. The germline gives CDR1 SGHAT, CDR2 FQNNGV. The CDR3 nucleotides read TGTGCCAGCACCCTATCTACGGGCGATGAGCAGTTCTTC. Protein: CASTLSTGDEQFF.

In DNA, the CDR3 is TGTGCCAGCAGCTTATATGGGGGCGCGGGTAATTCACCCCTCCACTTT. It translates to CASSLYGGAGNSPLHF. V usage is TRBV7-2 and J usage is TRBJ1-6; a possible D gene is TRBD1 (6 bases). Trimming shortened V by 2 bases and J by 6 bases, and 14 bases separated the two germline ends. The CDR3 is 16 residues long. Germline loops: CDR1 SGHTA, CDR2 FQGNSA.

V usage is TRBV13 and J usage is TRBJ2-3; possible D gene TRBD2, 6 bases. The CDR3 spans 14 residues. Trimming removed 2 bases from V and 1 base from J, with 7 bases in between. Germline CDR1 PRHDT, CDR2 FYEKMQ (reference sequence). In DNA form, the CDR3 reads TGTGCCAGCAGCTTACCGGGGGGCACAGATACGCAGTATTTT. The encoded protein is CASSLPGGTDTQYF.

This chain links TRBV11-2 with TRBJ1-1; D ambiguous. Between the trimmed V and J ends, which lost 5 bases and 8 bases, there was a span of 18 bases. From germline, CDR1 is SGHAT and CDR2 FQNNGV. The CDR3 extends over 14 amino acids. CDR3 DNA: TGTGCCAGCAGCCCATCGACATCGGTGGGGGAAGCTTTCTTT. It translates to CASSPSTSVGEAFF. Using reference TRBV11-2 and TRBJ1-1 for the parts outside the CDR3, the full variable domain is EAGVAQSPRYKIIEKRQSVAFWCNPISGHATLYWYQQILGQGPKLLIQFQNNGVVDDSQLPKDRFSAERLKGVDSTLKIQPAKLEDSAVYLCASSPSTSVGEAFFGQGTRLTVV.

J is TRBJ2-5 and V is TRBV12-3 or TRBV12-4, with D tentatively TRBD2 (6 bases). The CDR3 length is 11 residues. Trimming took 8 bases from V and 5 from J, leaving 9 bases between them. The CDR3 coding sequence is TGTGCCAGCGGAAGCGGGGAGACCCAGTACTTC. Amino acid sequence: CASGSGETQYF.

This chain joins TRBV7-2 and TRBJ2-5; tentatively, D is TRBD1 (5 bases). Trimming stripped 5 bases from V and 7 bases from J, with 11 bases between. CDR1 SGHTA and CDR2 FQGNSA come from the germline V gene. The CDR3 covers 12 residues. CDR3 nucleotide sequence: TGTGCCAGCAGCCCGGCAAGGGGGACCCAGTACTTC. This translates into CASSPARGTQYF.

This chain links TRBV27 with TRBJ1-2, with TRBD1 identical over 9 bases. In germline, CDR1 is MNHEY, CDR2 SMNVEV (reference sequence). This CDR3 is built from 15 residues. V was pared by 6 bases and J by 2 bases, with 7 bases of the junction left unmatched. CDR3 DNA sequence: TGTGCCAGCAGAGTACTAGGACAGGGGAACTATGGCTACACCTTC. This sequence encodes CASRVLGQGNYGYTF.

The chain links TRBV5-1 to TRBJ1-1, with 10 bases aligning to TRBD1. CDR3 size: 16 residues. CDR1 is SGHRS and CDR2 is YFSETQ in the germline V gene. V was clipped by 0 bases and J by 10 bases; unmatched bases: 12. The CDR3 region has the DNA TGCGCCAGCAGCTTGGCCGGGGGACAGGGGAGGAAAGTAGCTTTCTTT. Encoded protein: CASSLAGGQGRKVAFF. Full variable domain (remainder filled in from reference TRBV5-1 and TRBJ1-1): KAGVTQTPRYLIKTRGQQVTLSCSPISGHRSVSWYQQTPGQGLQFLFEYFSETQRNKGNFPGRFSGRQFSNSRSEMNVSTLELGDSALYLCASSLAGGQGRKVAFFGQGTRLTVV.

Written as DNA, the CDR3 is TGTGCCAGCAGTGAGGGGGTCCATACGCAGTATTTT. It encodes CASSEGVHTQYF. The chain carries TRBV2 and TRBJ2-3; D might be TRBD1 or TRBD2, each matching 5 bases. Germline lookup yields CDR1 SNHLY and CDR2 FYNNEI. Trimming took 3 bases from V and 7 from J, leaving 8 bases between them. This CDR3 has 12 amino acids.